This TCR beta chain originates from a study of cytomegalovirus exposure and HLA in healthy donors (dated by TCRdb to 2017 to 2019). As for the study more broadly: In an earlier analysis of under 600 of the donors, approximately 260 Gb of sequence data and 100 million or so unique TCR beta sequences from about 179 million T cells were reported. Roughly 310 gigabases of sequencing data and around 87 million unique TCR sequences were included in an early release covering about 700 HLA-typed donors. Of the roughly 420 genotyped donors, 81% were placed in the genetic ancestry cluster associated with self-reported Caucasian donors. The study was designed to test whether signatures of past pathogen exposure could be identified by cataloging public T cell receptors. The study profiled the T cell repertoires of about 640 subjects by immunosequencing and related them to cytomegalovirus serostatus. In addition to the first cohort of roughly 700 subjects, a separate validation cohort of approximately 130 different subjects was used. To predict cytomegalovirus infection status, the study brought together high-throughput TCR immunosequencing, statistical association of individual TCRs with disease status, and machine learning. A later analysis re-analyzed previously published TCR beta repertoires from approximately 700 donors and added high-resolution HLA genotyping to study TCR occurrence patterns. In the later analysis, no new phenotypic data were used to find candidate immune exposures; instead, reliance was placed on TCR beta sequences and their occurrence across donors. An earlier analysis of 587 of the donors used high-throughput TCR beta sequencing to judge whether each TCR beta V gene segment behaved as functional or pseudogenic. Donor age, sex, ethnicity and CMV serostatus were compiled together with the repertoire data. Genome-wide SNP genotypes for about 60% of the roughly 700 donors were used in a later genetic analysis, which treated that subset as a discovery cohort. All discovery cohort repertoires had been generated on a single sequencing platform. HLA typing covered class I and class II loci at four-digit resolution. Typing coverage varied by locus: about 629-630 donors for A, B, C, DRB1 and DQB1; approximately 560 for DQA1; more than 600 for DPA1; more than 450 for DPB1. Because of strong linkage in the cohort, roughly five DR-DQ haplotypes were treated as single units for association and clustering. Among roughly 400 genotyped donors of the cohort, an average of around 220,000 unique TCR beta nucleotide sequences was sequenced per donor, of which approximately 19% were non-productive.

The cohort consisted of 650 to 850 healthy bone marrow donors. All cohort members were sampled while nominally healthy, although unrecorded immune exposures were likely present. The donor tested CMV seronegative and was one of the 352 seronegative cohort members. Each donor provided a peripheral blood sample, and peripheral blood mononuclear cells were used for TCR beta sequencing. The Qiagen DNeasy Blood Extraction Kit was used to extract genomic DNA from the blood cell samples. Receptors were amplified or captured by the immunoSEQ multiplex PCR assay. For the multiplex PCR, a mixture combining 60 forward primers for TCR Vbeta segments and 13 reverse primers for TCR Jbeta segments was used. A multiplex PCR assay on genomic DNA amplified the CDR3 region of rearranged TCR beta genes. The amplified TCR beta libraries were sequenced on the Illumina HiSeq System as 87-base-pair reads. The study's processing was this. A later analysis tallied roughly 78 million unique TCR beta chains across the 660 or so repertoires, and around 9.9 million of those chains were shared by two or more donors. To remove PCR and sequencing errors, raw reads were error-corrected and collapsed into unique sequences using a nearest-neighbor algorithm that merged closely related sequences. Alignment of CDR3 sequences to IMGT reference sequences was used to assign V, D and J gene segments. For a sequence to be retained, at least a six-nucleotide match to both a V gene segment and a J gene segment was required. Rearrangements were classified as productive when the CDR3 lacked stop codons and remained in frame with V and J, and all other rearrangements were classified as non-productive. Following IMGT convention, CDR3 was defined as the stretch from the second conserved V-encoded cysteine up to the conserved J-encoded phenylalanine. Sequences without an unambiguous match to a single V gene segment were excluded from the earlier analysis of approximately 600 of the donors. An earlier analysis of 450 to 650 of the donors called V segments functional above 56.7% productive rearrangements and segregating when the between-donor standard deviation exceeded 5%. A statistical classification framework was developed to diagnose cytomegalovirus status using the catalog of TCR beta chain sequences. V and J gene assignment, in a later analysis, came from comparing TCR nucleotide sequences with IMGT/GENE-DB human TR gene sequences. A later analysis assigned CDR3 sequences and most-parsimonious VDJ recombination scenarios with the TCRdist pipeline. A later analysis defined each TCR beta chain by its CDR3 amino acid sequence plus V-gene family, and excluded reads lacking a unique V-gene family. A later analysis removed 592 highly shared, low-generation-probability nucleotide sequences to deal with suspected cross-contamination and a sequencing artifact. A later analysis calculated a clonal expansion index for each public chain from normalized within-repertoire ranks of inferred template counts. Generation probabilities in a later analysis came from a VDJ recombination model fitted to out-of-frame rearrangements, and those results were checked against IGoR. A later analysis scored TCR-TCR, TCR-HLA and TCR-CMV co-occurrence with hypergeometric tests, applying a repertoire-size bias correction to TCR pairs. False discovery rates were estimated in a later analysis by permuting HLA or CMV assignments 20 times. In a later analysis, co-occurring TCRs were grouped using DBSCAN, and TCRdist sequence similarity was added for clustering within HLA-allele-positive subsets. Repertoires with fewer than 30,000 or more than 120,000 public chains were left out of co-occurrence clustering, as were five repertoires with anomalous nucleotide sharing. TCRdb provides this immuneACCESS table in a form limited to in-frame rearrangements. Some clones are lacking; in checked studies, under half of them reflect an unresolved V gene, and why the rest are absent is not known. The DNA was the basis for D and trimming; V, J and clone size are from that table. Within this sample are about 130,000 clones, with approximately 75% of them counted one time only. The leading ten clones occupy more than 3% of the sample.

The research as a whole found: Roughly uniform sequencing depth across donors was assumed in presence/absence analyses, although this assumption may not hold. When HLA alleles, especially DR and DQ, strongly co-occurred, attributing TCR associations to individual alleles was difficult. Most TCR sequences were seen in very few donors, while some public TCRs were found in many individuals. Because the 87-base-pair reads could not distinguish some IMGT-functional V segments, including TRBV6-2 and TRBV6-3, those segments were excluded. In this cohort, only TCR beta chains were sequenced, and detectable features were limited by the absence of alpha or paired-chain data. The study gave a list of under 200 TCR beta chains associated with cytomegalovirus. A further reported finding was that TCR beta sequences accurately predicted the HLA-A and HLA-B alleles for most subjects in the first cohort. The sequencing pipeline was judged likely to have produced a cluster of highly shared sequence variants as a technical artifact. In vitro tests confirmed that a few of the cytomegalovirus-associated TCR beta chains recognize cytomegalovirus antigens. CMV serostatus was the only immune exposure information available for the cohort. A later analysis reported that several top co-occurrence clusters appeared linked to parvovirus B19, influenza, CMV and Epstein-Barr virus. According to a later analysis, most CMV-associated TCR beta chains appeared to be HLA-restricted, and the HLA associations seemed to be driven largely by CMV exposure. It was suggested by the authors that the approach could potentially be generalized to other disease states and immunological phenotypes. HLA typing was unavailable for some donors at each locus, so association tests used only the typed subset. In an earlier analysis of 587 of the donors, most TCR beta V segments appeared in productive rearrangements about 87% or about 30% of the time, broadly matching IMGT annotations. V-gene and J-gene trimming of TCR beta chains was associated with a missense DCLRE1C variant in a later genetic analysis, and the association was replicated in an independent cohort. Linkage disequilibrium might explain the correlated functional status among segregating V segments, but an unknown experimental factor could not be ruled out. A later analysis found that HLA-associated TCR beta chains were more clonally expanded and had lower generation probabilities than equally common non-associated chains. The classifier was reported to diagnose cytomegalovirus status with high specificity and sensitivity in both the original cohort and the validation cohort. In a later genetic analysis, fewer N-insertions in productive TCRs were reported among donors in an Asian-associated ancestry cluster than the approximately 630-donor mean. In a later analysis, the rate of TCR association differed among HLA loci, with DRB1 alleles having the most associated TCRs and HLA-C alleles having the fewest. A later analysis associated roughly 17,000 TCR beta sequences with specific HLA alleles at a false discovery rate of 0.05. Because counts were too low, roughly 17 rarely observed V segments, including chromosome 9 orphons, were left out of the earlier analysis of approximately 500 of the donors.

Sequences SGHAT (CDR1) and FQNNGV (CDR2) are obtained from the germline V gene. Deletion took 3 bases off V and 7 bases off J, with a span of 19 bases between the germline ends. Including cysteine and phenylalanine, the CDR3 has 15 amino acids. Only the CDR3 region is kept as DNA, spanning 45 bases read in frame from base 1. In regard to this clone: What this receptor recognizes is not known. The record has no base qualities; no much larger clone is one base away.

The chain is assembled from TRBV11-2 and TRBJ2-7; tentative D gene TRBD2, with 6 bases matching. This sequence was found in a woman aged 50 to 65 in good health and CMV-seronegative. Sequencing was performed on PBMCs. The CDR3: CASSFNEGGPREQYF. Read as DNA, the sequence is TGTGCCAGCAGCTTCAATGAGGGAGGTCCTCGAGAGCAGTACTTC.